This TCR beta chain comes out of a study of breast tumors, draining lymph nodes, adjacent tissues. Study outcomes and limitations: Compared with lymph nodes, tumors were less diverse; compared with nontumor tissue, more. Luminal-like breast cancer showed significantly higher tumor–nontumor repertoire similarity than basal-like. Data fit most tumor T cells coming from lymph node, expanding in tumor. The lymph node origin of tumor T cells was framed as consistent with a hypothesis, not demonstrated.

This clonotype came up many times. Its antigen remains unidentified. Breast cancer patients provided tissue from their axillary draining lymph nodes. Germline CDR1 reads SGHDN; CDR2 reads FVKESK. The CDR3 loop spans 18 amino acids. V lost 0 bases to trimming and J lost 0 bases, with 15 bases between them. TCRdb passed the multiplex PCR reads through MiXCR, listing each CDR3 protein once. The data contain 150,000 to 200,000 distinct CDR3 sequences, 30% to 35% of them singletons. Sequences were obtained from axillary lymph node tissue. The J gene is TRBJ2-1, the V gene TRBV14; possibly TRBD2 for D (6 bases). This clonotype originated in a female donor with breast cancer. Some clones in this sample may be carry-over from other donors' samples. This CDR3 is CASSQDLLADSSYNEQFF. CDR3 sequence (DNA): TGTGCCAGCAGCCAAGATTTACTAGCAGATAGCTCCTACAATGAGCAGTTCTTC.